Below are 10 T cell receptor beta chains sequenced from a single sample in a study of blood T cell repertoires in COVID-19. Repertoires were generated with immunoSEQ multiplex PCR, while TCRdb's copy carries only in-frame clones and drops some. The data hold around 250,000 clones, with roughly 85% observed a single time. Sequenced sample: PBMCs or T cells enriched from blood (not recorded which). Receptors were obtained from a woman between 50 and 59 years old who had recovered from COVID-19.

J is TRBJ2-1 and V is TRBV2; D is possibly TRBD1 (6 bases). Per germline, CDR1 SNHLY and CDR2 FYNNEI. The germline V and J ends were trimmed by 5 bases and 3 bases, with 14 bases remaining between them. This CDR3 comprises 15 residues. The CDR3, as DNA: TGTGCCAGCAGTCAAGAGGGACAAGGCTACAATGAGCAGTTCTTC. This translates into CASSQEGQGYNEQFF.

The rearrangement uses TRBV9 and TRBJ1-3, with a possible D match to TRBD1 (5 bases). Germline lookup yields CDR1 SGDLS and CDR2 YYNGEE. V shed 1 base and J shed 0 bases, with 8 bases lying between them. The CDR3 has 15 amino acids. CDR3 DNA sequence: TGTGCCAGCAGCGTACAGGGCCACTCTGGAAACACCATATATTTT. It encodes CASSVQGHSGNTIYF.

V is TRBV10-3 and J is TRBJ1-4, with D possibly matching TRBD1 (6 bases). The germline CDR1 and CDR2 sequences are ENHRY and SYGVKD. This CDR3 is built from 18 residues. Trimming stripped 0 bases from V and 2 bases from J, with 16 bases between. The CDR3 spells CAISESWGRETTNEKLFF. CDR3 sequence (DNA): TGTGCCATCAGTGAGTCCTGGGGGCGAGAGACTACTAATGAAAAACTGTTTTTT.

The V call is TRBV6-6, the J call TRBJ1-2; 9 bases agree with TRBD1. V lost 6 bases to trimming and J lost 0 bases; unmatched junction nucleotides: 5. CDR3 length: 15 residues. Germline-derived CDR1 and CDR2 are MNHNY and SVGAGI (reference sequence). CDR3 in DNA: TGTGCCAGCAGCTTACAGGGGGCTACTAACTATGGCTACACCTTC. It encodes CASSLQGATNYGYTF.

This chain links TRBV28 with TRBJ1-1; no reliable D call. Germline V gene lookup returns CDR1 MDHEN and CDR2 SYDVKM. Trimming removed 6 bases from V and 2 bases from J, with 13 bases in between. The CDR3 spans 14 residues. CDR3 nucleotides: TGTGCCAGCAGCCCAGGAGGATTCAACACTGAAGCTTTCTTT. Translated: CASSPGGFNTEAFF.

This clone is a singleton in its sample. The rearrangement joins TRBV29-1 to TRBJ2-3, with 7 bases lining up with TRBD2. CDR1 SQVTM and CDR2 ANQGSEA come from the germline V gene. V gave up 4 bases and J gave up 6 bases; unmatched junction bases: 7. The CDR3 runs 13 residues. CDR3 region: CSVGEGLRDTQYF. The CDR3 DNA reads as TGCAGCGTTGGGGAGGGCCTTCGGGATACGCAGTATTTT.

The J gene is TRBJ2-7, the V gene TRBV11-2; no clear D. Between the trimmed V and J ends, which lost 2 bases and 3 bases, there was a span of 11 bases. Germline assignment: CDR1 SGHAT and CDR2 FQNNGV. The CDR3 runs 14 residues. CDR3 in amino acids: CASSLPTIDYEQYF. The CDR3 DNA sequence: TGTGCCAGCAGCTTACCCACTATAGACTACGAGCAGTACTTC.

This clone showed up just once. The CDR3 DNA is TGTGCCAGCATCTCGGACAGGGGTCCCCTCGAGCAGTACTTC. Translation: CASISDRGPLEQYF. The chain links TRBV6-5 to TRBJ2-7, with 9 bases aligning to TRBD1. The CDR3 extends over 14 amino acids. V was clipped by 7 bases and J by 6 bases; unmatched bases: 10. Germline CDR1 is MNHEY and CDR2 is SVGAGI.

The chain employs TRBV7-9 and TRBJ1-4; 10 nucleotides match TRBD1. The V segment lost 4 bases and the J segment 3 bases; nucleotides outside the gene matches: 8. The CDR3 is 17 residues long. Germline V gene sequence: CDR1 SEHNR, CDR2 FQNEAQ (reference sequence). The CDR3 bases are TGTGCCAGCAGCTCCGGACAGGGGGGAAGGGCTAATGAAAAACTGTTTTTT. Protein: CASSSGQGGRANEKLFF.

This clone was seen a few times. The chain joins TRBV21-1 to TRBJ1-4; the table gives TRBD1 as D, unverified against the DNA. TRBV21-1 is described as a pseudogene. This CDR3 spans 20 amino acids. The CDR3 DNA reads as TGTGCCAGCAGCAAAGAGGTACGGGACAGGGGGCCTTATAGACATGAAAAACTGTTTTTT. Translating it yields CASSKEVRDRGPYRHEKLFF.